The clone carrying this T cell receptor (beta chain) was counted many times. Between the trimmed V and J ends, which lost 8 bases and 1 base, there was a span of 14 bases. This CDR3 spans 14 amino acids. Looked up from germline, CDR1 is MNHNS and CDR2 is SASEGT. For CDR3 and TCR beta VDJ profiling, genomic DNA was the template used. TCRdb re-called the reads with MiXCR, one entry per CDR3 protein. The table lists about 160,000 distinct CDR3 sequences, less than 60% of them singletons. Patients included in sequencing had previously demonstrated CD8+CD57+ cell expansion by flow cytometry. This entry comes from a study of CD8+CD57+ T cells in acquired aplastic anemia. Study summary: The average for DNA from sorted CD4+ and CD8+ cells was 3.2 ug.

Sequencing was carried out using sorted CD4+, CD8+, or CD8+CD57+ T cells (not recorded which) from PBMCs. The TCR sequence derives from a human donor with aplastic anemia. The chain combines TRBV6-1 with TRBJ1-2; unclear D gene. The CDR3 bases are TGTGCCAGCTCCACGGCCGGGATTAACTATGGCTACACCTTC. Translation: CASSTAGINYGYTF.